Listed here are 23 T cell receptor beta chains from one sample, sequenced in a study of ipilimumab plus nivolumab after autologous stem cell transplantation. Assay used: immunoSEQ multiplex PCR; TCRdb lists only in-frame clones, some missing. The sample shows around 45,000 clones, roughly 90% of them seen only once. The specimen was PBMCs, collected in a trial of ipilimumab plus nivolumab as post-transplant consolidation. These receptors were collected from a male donor with multiple myeloma.

The CDR3 coding sequence is TGTGCCAGCAGTGTAATACTAGCGGAGAATGAGCAGTTCTTC. Translated: CASSVILAENEQFF. The chain carries TRBV6-1 and TRBJ2-1; 8 bases line up with TRBD2. Germline CDR1 reads MNHNS; CDR2 reads SASEGT. The J segment lost 7 bases and the V segment lost 4 bases, leaving 6 bases of the junction unmatched. The CDR3 has 14 amino acids.

The chain recombines TRBV9 with TRBJ2-5; D call uncertain. The V end lost 0 bases, the J end lost 1 base, and 10 bases lay between the germline ends. The germline gives CDR1 SGDLS, CDR2 YYNGEE. This CDR3 is built from 15 residues. This CDR3 reads CASSVATGPQETQYF. The CDR3 nucleotides read TGTGCCAGCAGCGTAGCTACGGGCCCCCAAGAGACCCAGTACTTC.

This chain joins TRBV19 and TRBJ2-2; D is perhaps TRBD1 or TRBD2 (7 bases each). The V gene lost 10 bases and the J gene lost 1 base, with 10 bases spanning the gap. The CDR3 has 13 residues. Germline CDR1 and CDR2: LNHDA and SQIVND (reference sequence). CDR3 protein: CATRGGNTGELFF. CDR3 DNA sequence: TGTGCCACCAGGGGGGGGAACACCGGGGAGCTGTTTTTT.

The chain recombines TRBV6-1 with TRBJ2-3; 10 bases align to TRBD2. Germline lookup yields CDR1 MNHNS and CDR2 SASEGT. The V and J ends lost 8 bases and 1 base, in that order; junction bases with no gene match: 0. The CDR3 spans 13 residues. The CDR3 protein is CASGTSGTDTQYF. In DNA form, the CDR3 reads TGTGCCAGCGGGACTAGCGGCACAGATACGCAGTATTTT.

The rearrangement uses TRBV2 and TRBJ2-1; possible D gene TRBD1, 5 bases. This CDR3 has 14 residues. V was clipped by 7 bases and J by 0 bases, with 10 bases between them. Germline CDR1 reads SNHLY; CDR2 reads FYNNEI. CDR3 in DNA: TGTGCCAGCACCTCAGACAGCTCCTACAATGAGCAGTTCTTC. Its translation is CASTSDSSYNEQFF.

V gene TRBV7-2 combines with J gene TRBJ2-5; maybe TRBD1 (6 bases). The V end lost 4 bases, the J end lost 3 bases, and 15 bases lay between the germline ends. CDR3 size: 15 residues. Germline values: CDR1 SGHTA, CDR2 FQGNSA. The CDR3 DNA reads TGTGCCAGCAGCTCGCCGGACAGCCTCGAAGAGACCCAGTACTTC. Translating it yields CASSSPDSLEETQYF.

The chain couples TRBV6-5 to TRBJ1-6, with a tentative D call TRBD1 (5 bases). The CDR3 sequence is 15 residues long. V lost 2 bases, J lost 4 bases, and 9 bases lay in between. Germline loops: CDR1 MNHEY, CDR2 SVGAGI. DNA for the CDR3: TGTGCCAGCAGTTACCCCAGGGTATATAATTCACCCCTCCACTTT. This encodes CASSYPRVYNSPLHF.

This clone has a single count. The junction departs from the called germline gene at one end, perhaps through a read error. The identical CDR3 is also encoded by other nucleotide sequences in the sample. The DNA of the CDR3 is TGCGCCAGCAGCCCCGGGACAGGGGGAAATCAGCCCCAGCACTTT. It translates to CASSPGTGGNQPQHF. The chain couples TRBV5-1 to TRBJ1-5; 11 nucleotides line up with TRBD1. Germline CDR1 reads SGHRS; CDR2 reads YFSETQ. The CDR3 is 15 amino acids.

V is TRBV7-3 and J is TRBJ2-3; 8 bases align to TRBD2. Unmatched junction bases numbered 10, after V lost 5 bases and J lost 3 bases. Germline assignment: CDR1 SGHTA and CDR2 FQGTGA. The CDR3 sequence is 16 residues long. The CDR3, as DNA: TGTGCCAGCAGCCCCGACGGGACTAGTTTGACAGATACGCAGTATTTT. Protein product: CASSPDGTSLTDTQYF.

CDR3 sequence (DNA): TGTGCCAGCAGCCCATGGGGTGGGCAGGGAAACACCGGGGAGCTGTTTTTT. Protein product: CASSPWGGQGNTGELFF. The V gene is TRBV7-7, the J gene TRBJ2-2; perhaps TRBD1 as D (5 bases). CDR3 size: 17 residues. Germline CDR1 reads SSHAT; CDR2 reads FNYEAQ (reference sequence). V lost 5 bases and J 2 bases, leaving 18 bases between the germline ends.

The chain carries TRBV6-5 and TRBJ2-7; TRBD1 might be the D (6 bases). Trimming stripped 2 bases from V and 1 base from J, with 12 bases between. Germline loops: CDR1 MNHEY, CDR2 SVGAGI. CDR3 length equals 15 residues. The CDR3 protein is CASSYQAGASYEQYF. CDR3 DNA: TGTGCCAGCAGTTACCAGGCAGGGGCATCCTACGAGCAGTACTTC.

This sequence joins TRBV4-2 and TRBJ1-2; D not resolved. V was cut by 0 bases and J by 2 bases, with 7 bases left in between. The CDR3 covers 14 residues. Germline V CDR1 and CDR2: LGHNA, YNFKEQ. The chain's CDR3 is CASSQDLQNYGYTF. Here the CDR3 DNA reads TGTGCCAGCAGCCAAGATTTACAGAACTATGGCTACACCTTC.

In the case of this clone: The sample has other DNA sequences that encode this CDR3 too. CDR3 loop: CASRGGETQYF. The CDR3 nucleotides read TGTGCCAGTCGCGGGGGGGAGACCCAGTACTTC. The chain combines TRBV27 with TRBJ2-5, with TRBD2 matching over 8 bases. With V trimmed by 9 bases and J by 5 bases, 2 bases remained unmatched. Looked up from germline, CDR1 is MNHEY and CDR2 is SMNVEV (reference sequence). The length of the CDR3 is 11 residues.

The chain recombines TRBV10-1 with TRBJ1-1; 8 bases fit TRBD1. Germline V gene sequence: CDR1 WNHNN, CDR2 SYGVQD (reference sequence). V lost 8 bases, J lost 5 bases, and 7 bases stayed unmatched. The CDR3 has 13 amino acids. The CDR3 nucleotides are TGCGCCAGCCGTCTCACAGGGGGGACTGAAGCTTTCTTT. This gives the protein CASRLTGGTEAFF.

The V call is TRBV6-5, the J call TRBJ1-5; D uncertain. The CDR3 is 14 residues long. Looked up from germline, CDR1 is MNHEY and CDR2 is SVGAGI. The ends were cut back, 0 bases at V and 6 bases at J, with 9 bases in the middle. In DNA form, the CDR3 reads TGTGCCAGCAGTTACTCTAGTATCGGTCAGCCCCAGCATTTT. It yields the protein CASSYSSIGQPQHF.

The chain couples TRBV28 to TRBJ2-7; D gene ambiguous. This CDR3 is 15 amino acids long. Germline loops: CDR1 MDHEN, CDR2 SYDVKM. V was pared by 5 bases and J by 2 bases, with 16 bases between. The CDR3 DNA is TGTGCCAGCAGTCCCCGGAAGGTTGGGACCTACGAGCAGTACTTC. This codes for CASSPRKVGTYEQYF.

The sample holds one count of this clone. The rearrangement links TRBV28 to TRBJ1-2; no clear D. V shed 5 bases and J shed 5 bases, with 9 bases lying between them. This CDR3 comprises 12 residues. The germline V gene encodes CDR1 MDHEN and CDR2 SYDVKM. CDR3 bases: TGTGCCAGCAGTCTATTGCGTTATGGCTACACCTTC. It yields the protein CASSLLRYGYTF.

V and J are TRBV5-1 and TRBJ2-7; TRBD1 matches 8 bases. Germline loops: CDR1 SGHRS, CDR2 YFSETQ. J was trimmed by 2 bases and V by 4 bases; bases with no gene match: 5. The CDR3 sequence is 14 residues long. CDR3 loop: CASSPGTGTYEQYF. CDR3 nucleotides: TGCGCCAGCAGCCCCGGGACAGGAACCTACGAGCAGTACTTC.

J is TRBJ2-2 and V is TRBV5-1; TRBD2 is a possible D gene (6 bases). The CDR3 totals 12 residues. CDR1 and CDR2 from the germline V gene are SGHRS and YFSETQ. The V and J ends lost 4 bases and 9 bases respectively, with 10 bases between them. The CDR3, as DNA: TGCGCCAGCAGCACGGAGGGGCGGGAGCTGTTTTTT. Translated, it gives CASSTEGRELFF.

V gene TRBV6-1 combines with J gene TRBJ2-1, with 11 bases fitting TRBD2. This CDR3 comprises 15 residues. After removal of 6 bases from V and 1 base from J, the junction contained 2 bases not matched to a gene. Germline loops: CDR1 MNHNS, CDR2 SASEGT. Written as DNA, the CDR3 is TGTGCCAGCAGCGTAGCGGGAGGGTCCTACAATGAGCAGTTCTTC. It specifies CASSVAGGSYNEQFF.

The V gene is TRBV2, the J gene TRBJ2-5; tentative D call: TRBD1 (6 bases). Trimming pared 8 bases from V and 6 bases from J, leaving 10 bases between. From germline, CDR1 is SNHLY and CDR2 FYNNEI. This CDR3 is built from 11 residues. This chain's CDR3 is CASHREQTQYF. In nucleotides, the CDR3 is TGTGCCAGCCACAGGGAGCAGACCCAGTACTTC. The whole variable domain, filled in from reference TRBV2 and TRBJ2-5, reads EPEVTQTPSHQVTQMGQEVILRCVPISNHLYFYWYRQILGQKVEFLVSFYNNEISEKSEIFDDQFSVERPDGSNFTLKIRSTKLEDSAMYFCASHREQTQYFGPGTRLLVL.

The rearrangement joins TRBV18 to TRBJ1-3; D is possibly TRBD1 (6 bases). The CDR3 spans 18 residues. V dropped 1 base and J dropped 0 bases, with 16 bases sitting between them. CDR1 is KGHSH and CDR2 is LQKENI in the germline V gene. CDR3 residues: CASSPRESGVTSGNTIYF. CDR3 bases: TGTGCCAGCTCACCACGGGAATCAGGGGTAACCTCTGGAAACACCATATATTTT.

There are a few counts of this clone. The DNA for the CDR3 is TGTGCCAGCAGCTTTACCGGGACAGGATACAATGAGCAGTTCTTC. Translated, it gives CASSFTGTGYNEQFF. The genes are TRBV7-8 and TRBJ2-1; 8 bases are shared with TRBD1. Germline lookup yields CDR1 SGHVS and CDR2 FQNEAQ. V dropped 3 bases and J dropped 4; count of bases not matched to a gene: 5. The CDR3 has 15 amino acids.